The 16 T cell receptor beta chains presented below share a single source sample, sequenced in a study of blood T cell repertoires in COVID-19. Measured with immunoSEQ multiplex PCR; TCRdb has only the in-frame clones, and not every one. The sample has some 120,000 clones, under 95% seen once. The sequencing input was peripheral blood. These receptors all stem from a man in his 60s with COVID-19, enrolled during active disease.

The V call is TRBV2, the J call TRBJ1-1, with D maybe TRBD1 (5 bases). This CDR3 has 13 residues. Germline V gives CDR1 SNHLY, CDR2 FYNNEI. Between the trimmed V and J ends, which lost 8 bases and 10 bases, there was a span of 20 bases. This chain's CDR3 is CASLVEQGSGAFF. The DNA of the CDR3 is TGTGCCAGCCTAGTCGAGCAGGGAAGTGGAGCTTTCTTT.

CDR3 sequence: CASSLFSGRAEQFF. CDR3 DNA sequence: TGTGCCAGCAGTTTGTTTAGCGGGAGGGCTGAGCAGTTCTTC. The chain has TRBV28 and TRBJ2-1; TRBD2 agrees at 11 bases. Per germline, CDR1 MDHEN and CDR2 SYDVKM. This CDR3 spans 14 amino acids. V was pared by 3 bases and J by 9 bases, with 4 bases of the junction left unmatched. The entire variable domain, with the rest obtained from reference TRBV28 and TRBJ2-1, is as follows: DVKVTQSSRYLVKRTGEKVFLECVQDMDHENMFWYRQDPGLGLRLIYFSYDVKMKEKGDIPEGYSVSREKKERFSLILESASTNQTSMYLCASSLFSGRAEQFFGPGTRLTVL.

This rearrangement joins TRBV5-1 to TRBJ2-4, with D tentatively TRBD2 (5 bases). Germline V gene sequence: CDR1 SGHRS, CDR2 YFSETQ. V lost 3 bases and J lost 0, with 16 bases in between. The CDR3 runs 17 residues. CDR3 DNA sequence: TGCGCCAGCAGCTCGGAACGGACTGAACTAGCCAAAAACATTCAGTACTTC. Its protein product is CASSSERTELAKNIQYF.

The rearrangement joins TRBV10-2 to TRBJ1-1, with 10 bases aligning to TRBD1. The CDR3 totals 13 residues. Per the germline V gene, CDR1 is WSHSY and CDR2 is SAAADI. J gave up 4 bases and V 8 bases, and 4 bases lay outside the gene matches. The CDR3 DNA follows: TGCGCCAGCCGGGGACAGGGGTTCACTGAAGCTTTCTTT. Protein: CASRGQGFTEAFF.

Comment on this clone: Sequence at one end of the junction differs from germline and may be a read error. The chain uses TRBV7-3 and TRBJ2-1, with 7 bases that match TRBD1. The CDR3 has 15 amino acids. Per germline, CDR1 SGHTA and CDR2 FQGTGA. CDR3 nucleotide sequence: TGTGCCAGCAGTTTAACAGGGGCCCCTTTGGATGAGCAGTTCTTC. Its translation: CASSLTGAPLDEQFF.

This chain joins TRBV3-1 (or the pseudogene TRBV3-2) and TRBJ2-7; 8 nucleotides align to TRBD1. The CDR3 has 15 amino acids. The junction had 4 bases not matched to a gene; V was cut back by 1 base and J by 2 bases. Per germline, CDR1 LGHDT and CDR2 YNNKEL (reference sequence). The CDR3 region has the DNA TGTGCCAGCAGCCAAGTAACAGGGGGGACCTACGAGCAGTACTTC. Translating it yields CASSQVTGGTYEQYF.

The chain recombines TRBV10-3 with TRBJ2-3; D call uncertain. Germline assignment: CDR1 ENHRY and CDR2 SYGVKD. Trimming pared 10 bases from V and 2 bases from J, leaving 16 bases between. The CDR3 has 14 residues. Written as DNA, the CDR3 is TGTGCCACCCGAAGGCGGCGCAACACAGATACGCAGTATTTT. It encodes CATRRRRNTDTQYF.

V gene TRBV5-1 combines with J gene TRBJ2-7; 11 positions match TRBD2. The CDR3 has 14 residues. Trimming took 4 bases from V and 4 from J; bases not matched to a gene: 4. The germline V gene has CDR1 SGHRS and CDR2 YFSETQ. CDR3 DNA: TGCGCCAGCAGCACCATAGCGGGGGGGTACGAGCAGTACTTC. Translated, it gives CASSTIAGGYEQYF.

The genes are TRBV5-1 and TRBJ2-7, with 8 bases identical to TRBD2. Germline V CDR1 and CDR2: SGHRS, YFSETQ. The V gene end was trimmed by 7 bases and the J gene end by 0 bases; junction bases not matched to a gene: 6. The CDR3 runs to 14 residues. CDR3 region: CASATGGSSYEQYF. The CDR3 nucleotides are TGCGCCAGCGCCACGGGGGGGAGCTCCTACGAGCAGTACTTC.

The V and J genes are TRBV7-3 and TRBJ2-1, with 11 positions matching TRBD2. This CDR3 has 17 residues. In germline, CDR1 is SGHTA, CDR2 FQGTGA. V trimming: 4 bases; J trimming: 6 bases; junction bases outside the gene matches: 11. CDR3 amino acids: CASSYTPGTSGVNEQFF. CDR3 DNA: TGTGCCAGCAGCTATACCCCCGGGACTAGCGGTGTCAATGAGCAGTTCTTC.

In DNA, the CDR3 is TGTGCCAGCAGTGACTCGCCTAGCGGGAGGCATGAGCAGTTCTTC. Residues: CASSDSPSGRHEQFF. The chain combines TRBV6-4 with TRBJ2-1, with TRBD2 identical over 11 bases. Germline trimming cut 0 bases from V and 8 bases from J; bases unmatched to any gene: 3. The CDR3 is 15 amino acids. Germline V gives CDR1 MRHNA, CDR2 SNTAGT.

Written as DNA, the CDR3 is TGTGCCACCCTAGGGGGGGTGGGCAATCAGCCCCAGCATTTT. Protein sequence: CATLGGVGNQPQHF. The chain is built from TRBV6-6 and TRBJ1-5, with D perhaps matching TRBD1 (6 bases). This CDR3 region has 14 residues. Germline V gene sequence: CDR1 MNHNY, CDR2 SVGAGI (reference sequence). V lost 10 bases, J lost 2 bases, and 15 bases lay in between.

The chain links TRBV3-1 (or the pseudogene TRBV3-2) to TRBJ2-7, with D tentatively TRBD2 (5 bases). Germline-derived CDR1 and CDR2 are LGHDT and YNNKEL (reference sequence). Trimming left V 1 base short and J 3 bases short, with 13 bases between. This CDR3 is 15 amino acids long. CDR3 DNA: TGTGCCAGCAGCCAAGTGTCGGCGGGTGGCTACGAGCAGTACTTC. It translates to CASSQVSAGGYEQYF.

The chain links TRBV28 to TRBJ2-3, with D hard to call. The CDR3 is made up of 12 amino acids. V lost 6 bases, J lost 4 bases, and 8 bases lay in between. The germline CDR1 and CDR2 sequences are MDHEN and SYDVKM. CDR3 bases: TGTGCCAGCAGCCAATGGCCAGATACGCAGTATTTT. Translation: CASSQWPDTQYF.

The chain joins TRBV6-2 or TRBV6-3 to TRBJ2-7; D is perhaps TRBD1 (6 bases). V dropped 2 bases and J dropped 5 bases, with 19 bases sitting between them. Germline CDR1 MNHEY, CDR2 SVGEGT. The CDR3 length is 16 residues. The CDR3 DNA reads TGTGCCAGCAGTTACAGGGTAACAGGGAAGAGTAACGAGCAGTACTTC. Translated: CASSYRVTGKSNEQYF.

For the CDR3, the DNA is TGTGCCAGTAGTATGGGTAGATCAGGGGATGGCTACACCTTC. It codes for CASSMGRSGDGYTF. The chain couples TRBV19 to TRBJ1-2, with TRBD1 as a possible D gene (6 bases). The CDR3 totals 14 residues. Trimming shortened V by 3 bases and J by 6 bases, and 14 bases separated the two germline ends. The germline V gene has CDR1 LNHDA and CDR2 SQIVND (reference sequence).